These 2 T cell receptor beta chains share one sample of origin, sequenced in a study of blood T cell repertoires in COVID-19 (dated by TCRdb to the early 2020s). The library was prepared using the immunoSEQ multiplex PCR assay. Here the immuneACCESS table is served through TCRdb, limited to in-frame sequences with V and J called. Missing clones are a known gap in these copies; in checked studies unresolved V genes cover under half, and the rest lacks a known reason. The table for this sample lists approximately 200,000 clones; around 84% of them were counted only once. The ten most abundant clones make up roughly 5.3% of the sample. What was sequenced was peripheral blood. Every receptor here comes from a woman in her sixties or seventies who had recovered from COVID-19.

The chain has TRBV5-6 and TRBJ2-3; tentative D call: TRBD2 (6 bases). V dropped 10 bases and J dropped 2 bases, with 14 bases sitting between them. The CDR3 has 13 amino acids. Per the germline V gene, CDR1 is SGHDT and CDR2 is YYEEEE. This CDR3 is CAGGSVYTDTQYF. CDR3 DNA sequence: TGTGCCGGGGGGTCAGTCTACACAGATACGCAGTATTTT.

The V call is TRBV5-1, the J call TRBJ1-1; the D is unclear. The V gene lost 0 bases and the J gene lost 2 bases, with 8 bases spanning the gap. CDR1 and CDR2 from the germline V gene are SGHRS and YFSETQ. The CDR3 loop spans 14 amino acids. The CDR3 loop reads CASSLVGLNTEAFF. The CDR3 DNA reads TGCGCCAGCAGCTTGGTCGGGTTAAACACTGAAGCTTTCTTT.